This paragraph covers one T cell receptor (beta chain) sequence. What it binds is unknown. This specimen comes from a study of cytomegalovirus exposure and HLA in healthy donors. The CDR3 covers 14 residues. Germline CDR1 reads MDHEN; CDR2 reads SYDVKM. V shed 6 bases and J 1 base; nucleotides not matched to a gene: 0. Findings and limits, study-wide: Donor immune exposure was known only as CMV serostatus. It was about 150 TCR beta chains that were listed as cytomegalovirus-associated. Most likely, a cluster of highly shared sequence variants arose as a sequencing artifact. Most of the TCR beta V segments (in an earlier analysis) were productive either about 90% or about 30% of the time.

Both 60 Vbeta primers and 13 Jbeta primers went into the PCR. Measured with immunoSEQ multiplex PCR; TCRdb has only the in-frame clones, and not every one. The profile shows under 250,000 clones, 70% to 90% of them singletons. The source of this sequence is a woman in her 50s in good health and CMV-seronegative. The chain joins TRBV28 to TRBJ2-2; 9 bases are a match to TRBD2. The sequenced sample was PBMCs. This chain's CDR3 is CASRTSGNTGELFF. CDR3 bases: TGTGCCAGCAGGACTAGCGGGAACACCGGGGAGCTGTTTTTT.